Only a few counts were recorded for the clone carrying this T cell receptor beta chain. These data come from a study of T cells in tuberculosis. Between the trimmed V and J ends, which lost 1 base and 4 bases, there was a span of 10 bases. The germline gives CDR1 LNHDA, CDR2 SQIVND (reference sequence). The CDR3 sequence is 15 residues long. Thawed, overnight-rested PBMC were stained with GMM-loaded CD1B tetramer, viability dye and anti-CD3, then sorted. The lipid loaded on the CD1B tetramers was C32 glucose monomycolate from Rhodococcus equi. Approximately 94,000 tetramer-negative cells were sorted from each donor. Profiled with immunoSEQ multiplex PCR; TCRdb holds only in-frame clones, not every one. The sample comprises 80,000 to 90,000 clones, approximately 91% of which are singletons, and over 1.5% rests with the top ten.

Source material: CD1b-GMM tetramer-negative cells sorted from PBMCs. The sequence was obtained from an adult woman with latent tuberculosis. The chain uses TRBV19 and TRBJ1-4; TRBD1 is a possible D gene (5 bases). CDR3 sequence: CASSIGGLVNEKLFF. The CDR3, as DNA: TGTGCCAGTAGTATAGGGGGACTGGTTAATGAAAAACTGTTTTTT.